This T cell receptor (beta chain) appears in the sequencing data of a study of OX40 agonist ivuxolimab in advanced cancers. Across the study: A male proportion of more than 75% was recorded, with mean age around 55 years and range 23 to 79. Earlier treatment with anti-PD-1, anti-PD-L1 or anti-CTLA-4 was permitted, and under 50% had received some. Partial responses, seen in three patients, involved one hepatocellular carcinoma and two cutaneous melanomas.

In regard to this clone: What it binds is not known. The conserved phenylalanine or tryptophan is not found at the CDR3 terminus, so this likely reflects a read error. The DNA is omitted, as the CDR3 cannot be located on it reliably, and the CDR3 follows TCRdb's listing.

Germline V gene lookup returns CDR1 MNHNS and CDR2 SASEGT. The CDR3 sequence runs 11 residues, both termini included. Whole-study results and caveats: CD4+ and CD8+ blood T cells expanded clonally by week 6 at 0.1 to 3.0 mg/kg.

Repertoires were generated with immunoSEQ multiplex PCR, while TCRdb's copy carries only in-frame clones and drops some. The sample carries 45,000 to 60,000 clones, around nine tenths recorded once. The V and J genes are TRBV6-1 and TRBJ2-2; TRBD2 is taken as the D call from the table, unchecked against the DNA. This specimen was CD4+ or CD8+ T cells sorted from blood, taken in a trial of the OX40 agonist ivuxolimab. The TCR originated in an adult with an advanced solid tumor such as melanoma, head and neck, liver or kidney cancer. The CDR3 region is CASSEGSPKLV.